This entry lists 4 T cell receptor beta chains sequenced from one sample in a study of cytomegalovirus exposure and HLA in healthy donors. Primers for the PCR totalled 60 Vbeta and 13 Jbeta. Data came from immunoSEQ multiplex PCR; TCRdb stores just in-frame clones and leaves some out. This sample has 200,000 to 250,000 clones, with roughly 90% found just once. What was sequenced was PBMCs. All receptors derive from a woman under 30 in good health and CMV-seronegative.

V and J are TRBV9 and TRBJ2-3; 8 nucleotides align to TRBD1. The V gene's germline CDR1 is SGDLS and CDR2 YYNGEE. Unmatched junction bases numbered 6, after V lost 2 bases and J lost 4 bases. There are 15 residues in the CDR3. The CDR3 loop is CASSVAQGAADTQYF. Here the CDR3 DNA reads TGTGCCAGCAGCGTCGCGCAGGGGGCGGCAGATACGCAGTATTTT.

This clone occurred once. The chain uses TRBV4-2 and TRBJ2-7, with D maybe TRBD2 (6 bases). The end of the DNA aligns better with TRBJ2-5, so the J call may be wrong. Germline V CDR1 and CDR2: LGHNA, YNFKEQ. The CDR3 is 15 residues long. CDR3 residues: CASSQDAGSQETQYF. CDR3 DNA sequence: TGTGCCAGCAGCCAAGATGCGGGATCCCAAGAGACCCAGTACTTC.

The chain employs TRBV7-9 and TRBJ2-7, with 11 bases that match TRBD1. CDR1 and CDR2 from the germline V gene are SEHNR and FQNEAQ (reference sequence). The CDR3 runs 12 residues. The J segment lost 12 bases and the V segment lost 3 bases, leaving 4 bases of the junction unmatched. CDR3 loop: CASSLGQGVGYF. The CDR3 DNA reads as TGTGCCAGCAGCTTGGGACAGGGGGTGGGGTACTTC.

The sample holds a few counts of this clone. The chain couples TRBV4-3 to TRBJ1-1; D uncertain. CDR1 and CDR2 (germline): LGHNA, YSLEER. The CDR3 has 14 residues. Trimming cost V 3 bases and J 1 base, with 9 bases left between them. The CDR3 nucleotides read TGCGCCAGCAGCCAGCCTACAGCGAACACTGAAGCTTTCTTT. Translation: CASSQPTANTEAFF.